This entry lists 20 T cell receptor beta chains sequenced from one sample in a study. Each CDR3 protein gets one entry after TCRdb re-called the RT-PCR reads with MiXCR. The sample has about 700,000 distinct CDR3 sequences, 13% to 15% seen once. The source material was memory CD4+ T cells from blood. Every receptor here comes from a female donor in good health, serving as a healthy control.

The chain couples TRBV2 to TRBJ2-7; a possible D gene is TRBD2 (5 bases). Trimming left V 7 bases short and J 5 bases short, with 12 bases between. Germline CDR1 is SNHLY and CDR2 is FYNNEI. The CDR3 totals 12 residues. The CDR3 region has the DNA TGTGCCAGCACGGGGTTTGGCGACGAGCAGTACTTC. The encoded protein is CASTGFGDEQYF.

At least ten counts were recorded for this clonotype. The V gene is TRBV29-1, the J gene TRBJ2-7; 12 nucleotides line up with TRBD1. CDR3 length: 14 residues. CDR1 SQVTM and CDR2 ANQGSEA come from the germline V gene. After removal of 6 bases from V and 6 bases from J, the junction contained 9 bases not matched to a gene. This chain's CDR3 is CSVGTGGADSEQYF. Here the CDR3 DNA reads TGCAGCGTCGGGACAGGGGGCGCAGACAGCGAGCAGTACTTC.

This clonotype has ten or more counts. This chain links TRBV4-1 with TRBJ1-6, with 9 bases lining up with TRBD1. Germline V CDR1 and CDR2: MGHRA, YSYEKL. The CDR3 is 15 amino acids. The V and J ends lost 5 bases and 8 bases, in that order; junction bases with no gene match: 7. CDR3 amino acids: CASSYRTGDHSPLHF. The CDR3 DNA reads TGCGCCAGCAGCTACCGGACAGGGGATCATTCACCCCTCCACTTT.

Ten or more counts support this clonotype. The chain links TRBV5-1 to TRBJ1-1, with D possibly matching TRBD1 (5 bases). V lost 1 base to trimming and J lost 0 bases, with 7 bases between them. Per the germline V gene, CDR1 is SGHRS and CDR2 is YFSETQ. This CDR3 contains 14 residues. This CDR3 reads CASSLRQMNTEAFF. The CDR3 coding sequence is TGCGCCAGCAGCTTGAGACAGATGAACACTGAAGCTTTCTTT.

This clonotype was seen more than once but under ten times. The chain carries TRBV5-1 and TRBJ2-5; no clear D. This CDR3 region has 14 residues. V was shortened by 0 bases and J by 5 bases, with 11 bases between the two germline ends. Germline CDR1 is SGHRS and CDR2 is YFSETQ. For the CDR3, the DNA is TGCGCCAGCAGCTTGGCGGCGGTTCATGAGACCCAGTACTTC. Translating it yields CASSLAAVHETQYF.

This clonotype was recorded many times. The rearrangement links TRBV20-1 to TRBJ1-2; no firm D call. Trimming pared 0 bases from V and 7 bases from J, leaving 12 bases between. The germline V gene has CDR1 DFQATT and CDR2 SNEGSKA (reference sequence). The CDR3 is 13 amino acids. CDR3 residues: CSARDRRAVGYTF. CDR3 DNA: TGCAGTGCTAGAGATCGAAGGGCAGTTGGCTACACCTTC.

The V call is TRBV20-1, the J call TRBJ1-2; tentatively, D is TRBD1 (5 bases). The V end lost 1 base, the J end lost 4 bases, and 10 bases lay between the germline ends. The CDR3 is 13 amino acids. CDR1 DFQATT and CDR2 SNEGSKA come from the germline V gene (reference sequence). CDR3 coding DNA: TGCAGTGCTAGAGGAGGAGGGGCCTATGGCTACACCTTC. This encodes CSARGGGAYGYTF.

The chain has TRBV7-6 and TRBJ2-1; 8 nucleotides agree with TRBD2. The CDR3 totals 16 residues. Germline V gene lookup returns CDR1 SGHVS and CDR2 FNYEAQ. The V and J ends lost 2 bases and 9 bases, in that order; junction bases with no gene match: 12. CDR3 coding DNA: TGTGCCAGCAGCTTAATAGCGGGACTTCCTGCGGGTGAGCAGTTCTTC. The encoded protein is CASSLIAGLPAGEQFF.

This chain joins TRBV19 and TRBJ2-5; TRBD1 might be the D (5 bases). The V end was cut by 6 bases, the J end by 2 bases, with 13 bases between. From germline, CDR1 is LNHDA and CDR2 SQIVND (reference sequence). The CDR3 contains 14 residues. The CDR3, as DNA: TGTGCCAGTAGCAGTCGGGCAGGGCAAGAGACCCAGTACTTC. Translation gives CASSSRAGQETQYF.

The chain links TRBV29-1 to TRBJ1-2, with TRBD1 identical over 7 bases. This CDR3 has 12 amino acids. Germline-derived CDR1 and CDR2 are SQVTM and ANQGSEA. Germline trimming cut 2 bases from V and 6 bases from J; bases unmatched to any gene: 3. In nucleotides, the CDR3 is TGCAGCGTTGAAAAGGGGGCGGATGGCTACACCTTC. Translating gives CSVEKGADGYTF.

This clonotype was observed a few times. The chain couples TRBV5-1 to TRBJ2-5, with D unclear. Per germline, CDR1 SGHRS and CDR2 YFSETQ. The CDR3 extends over 12 amino acids. The V end was cut by 4 bases, the J end by 5 bases, with 9 bases between. As DNA, the CDR3 is TGCGCCAGCAGCATCGTTATGGAGACCCAGTACTTC. Translated, it gives CASSIVMETQYF.

This clonotype was found many times. The chain carries TRBV29-1 and TRBJ1-2; D gene ambiguous. The V end lost 2 bases, the J end lost 8 bases, and 12 bases lay between the germline ends. Germline V lookup: CDR1 SQVTM, CDR2 ANQGSEA. CDR3 length: 12 amino acids. The CDR3 nucleotides read TGCAGCGTTGAACGTGAAGGGCAAGGCTACACCTTC. The encoded protein is CSVEREGQGYTF.

This clonotype was counted at least ten times. This sequence joins TRBV5-6 and TRBJ1-1; D possibly corresponds to TRBD1 (5 bases). The CDR3 has 13 residues. Germline-derived CDR1 and CDR2 are SGHDT and YYEEEE. The ends were cut back, 4 bases at V and 6 bases at J, with 13 bases in the middle. CDR3 loop: CASSRYRLSEAFF. The CDR3 DNA sequence: TGTGCCAGCAGCAGATACAGGTTATCTGAAGCTTTCTTT.

This clonotype was found many times. The chain employs TRBV6-5 and TRBJ2-7; D assignment may be TRBD1 or TRBD2 (5 bases each). Germline assignment: CDR1 MNHEY and CDR2 SVGAGI. CDR3 length: 13 amino acids. The V and J ends lost 5 bases and 4 bases respectively, with 12 bases between them. CDR3 sequence reads: CASSDPGTYEQYF. DNA for the CDR3: TGTGCCAGCAGTGACCCCGGGACGTACGAGCAGTACTTC.

Many counts were recorded for this clonotype. V usage is TRBV7-9 and J usage is TRBJ2-5; no clear D. Per germline, CDR1 SEHNR and CDR2 FQNEAQ (reference sequence). The CDR3 has 12 amino acids. V was clipped by 1 base and J by 5 bases, with 5 bases between them. The CDR3 bases are TGTGCCAGCAGCTTAGAGGCGGAGACCCAGTACTTC. It is translated as CASSLEAETQYF.

This clonotype was counted many times. This rearrangement joins TRBV5-1 to TRBJ2-3, with a weak D call TRBD1 (5 bases). Germline V gives CDR1 SGHRS, CDR2 YFSETQ. Trimming cost V 0 bases and J 1 base, with 15 bases left between them. This CDR3 comprises 17 residues. The CDR3 sequence: CASSLELRGTGTDTQYF. The DNA for the CDR3 is TGCGCCAGCAGCTTGGAGTTAAGGGGAACCGGCACAGATACGCAGTATTTT.

This sequence joins TRBV5-1 and TRBJ2-2, with D possibly TRBD1 on 5 matching bases. The germline V gene encodes CDR1 SGHRS and CDR2 YFSETQ. The ends were cut back, 0 bases at V and 1 base at J, with 10 bases in the middle. The CDR3 covers 16 residues. In nucleotides, the CDR3 is TGCGCCAGCAGCTTGGCAGGGCTTGAGAACACCGGGGAGCTGTTTTTT. It encodes CASSLAGLENTGELFF.

There are many counts of this clonotype. V gene TRBV7-9 combines with J gene TRBJ1-5; the D is unclear. The CDR3 sequence is 14 residues long. Germline CDR1 is SEHNR and CDR2 is FQNEAQ (reference sequence). Deletions cut 2 bases from V and 0 bases from J, with 5 bases between. CDR3 loop: CASSLTDSNQPQHF. Here the CDR3 DNA reads TGTGCCAGCAGCTTAACAGATAGCAATCAGCCCCAGCATTTT.

This chain's CDR3 is CASRQQNTF. DNA of the CDR3: TGCGCCAGCAGGCAGCAGAACACCTTC. The chain joins TRBV5-1 to TRBJ1-2; D is uncertain. The CDR3 is 9 amino acids. Germline V gene sequence: CDR1 SGHRS, CDR2 YFSETQ. V was trimmed by 5 bases and J by 12 bases, leaving 8 bases between them.

This clonotype was seen many times. This chain uses TRBV7-9 with TRBJ2-7; 9 nucleotides align to TRBD1. Trimming cost V 2 bases and J 2 bases; bases outside gene matches: 10. Germline V gene lookup returns CDR1 SEHNR and CDR2 FQNEAQ (reference sequence). There are 17 residues in the CDR3. The CDR3 bases are TGTGCCAGCAGCTTAACGCGTGGGACAGGGAGCCCCTACGAGCAGTACTTC. Amino acid sequence: CASSLTRGTGSPYEQYF. The full variable domain, rest sourced from reference TRBV7-9 and TRBJ2-7, is DTGVSQNPRHKITKRGQNVTFRCDPISEHNRLYWYRQTLGQGPEFLTYFQNEAQLEKSRLLSDRFSAERPKGSFSTLEIQRTEQGDSAMYLCASSLTRGTGSPYEQYFGPGTRLTVT.